The next 22 T cell receptor beta chains were all read from a single sample in a study of CD8 T cells in Susac syndrome. The authors reverse transcribed roughly 0.5 to 1 ug RNA with random hexamers. TCRdb reprocessed the immunoSEQ multiplex PCR reads with MiXCR, giving one entry per CDR3 protein. The table has about 75,000 distinct CDR3 sequences, approximately 94% seen once. Input material: CD8+ T cells from PBMCs. These receptors all stem from a human donor with Susac syndrome.

J is TRBJ2-3 and V is TRBV12-3 or TRBV12-4, with 7 bases identical to TRBD2. The trim removed 7 bases at V and 1 base at J, leaving 5 bases unmatched. The CDR3 is 14 residues long. CDR3 sequence: CASTRTSGTDTQYF. The CDR3 bases are TGTGCCAGCACCCGAACTAGCGGCACAGATACGCAGTATTTT.

The rearrangement joins TRBV7-9 to TRBJ2-3; D could derive from TRBD1 or TRBD2 (5 bases each). This CDR3 has 13 amino acids. With 8 bases removed from V and 3 bases from J, the gap between germline ends came to 12 bases. Germline V gives CDR1 SEHNR, CDR2 FQNEAQ (reference sequence). CDR3 DNA: TGTGCCAGCTGGGACCCGGGAACAGATACGCAGTATTTT. Translated, it gives CASWDPGTDTQYF. The whole variable domain, remainder taken from reference TRBV7-9 and TRBJ2-3, is DTGVSQNPRHKITKRGQNVTFRCDPISEHNRLYWYRQTLGQGPEFLTYFQNEAQLEKSRLLSDRFSAERPKGSFSTLEIQRTEQGDSAMYLCASWDPGTDTQYFGPGTRLTVL.

The gene calls are TRBV7-9 and TRBJ1-2; D is perhaps TRBD1 (5 bases). The germline CDR1 and CDR2 sequences are SEHNR and FQNEAQ (reference sequence). The CDR3 totals 13 residues. The V gene lost 1 base and the J gene lost 8 bases, with 11 bases spanning the gap. The CDR3 sequence is CASSLEGERGYTF. For the CDR3, the DNA is TGTGCCAGCAGCTTAGAAGGGGAACGCGGCTACACCTTC.

The J gene is TRBJ2-1, the V gene TRBV20-1; 13 bases line up with TRBD2. V trimming: 5 bases; J trimming: 9 bases; junction bases outside the gene matches: 10. The germline CDR1 and CDR2 sequences are DFQATT and SNEGSKA (reference sequence). This CDR3 spans 15 amino acids. The CDR3 reads CSARLAGGPQGEQFF. Written as DNA, the CDR3 is TGCAGTGCTCGACTAGCGGGGGGCCCCCAGGGTGAGCAGTTCTTC.

The chain uses TRBV7-6 and TRBJ1-4; D gene uncertain. V lost 5 bases, J lost 6 bases, and 4 bases lay in between. The CDR3 covers 11 residues. Per germline, CDR1 SGHVS and CDR2 FNYEAQ. The CDR3 nucleotides are TGTGCCAGCAGCACAGATGAAAAACTGTTTTTT. Translated: CASSTDEKLFF.

J is TRBJ2-5 and V is TRBV24-1; tentatively, D is TRBD1 (6 bases). The CDR3 has 16 amino acids. The V end lost 3 bases, the J end lost 4 bases, and 17 bases lay between the germline ends. Germline loops: CDR1 KGHDR, CDR2 SFDVKD. As DNA, the CDR3 is TGTGCCACCAGTGATCGCGGACAGCCCGCCGGAGAGACCCAGTACTTC. Translation: CATSDRGQPAGETQYF.

CDR3 region: CASSGAQETQYF. In DNA, the CDR3 is TGTGCCAGCAGCGGGGCTCAAGAGACCCAGTACTTC. This chain uses TRBV7-9 with TRBJ2-5, with a possible D match to TRBD1 (5 bases). The V end was cut by 5 bases, the J end by 2 bases, with 6 bases between. The CDR3 has 12 amino acids. CDR1 and CDR2 from the germline V gene are SEHNR and FQNEAQ (reference sequence).

This chain links TRBV27 with TRBJ1-1, with D tentatively TRBD1 (5 bases). Trimming cost V 6 bases and J 5 bases, with 7 bases left between them. The CDR3 is made up of 11 amino acids. In germline, CDR1 is MNHEY, CDR2 SMNVEV (reference sequence). The CDR3 nucleotides are TGTGCCAGCAGGTGGGGGACTGAAGCTTTCTTT. Translated, it gives CASRWGTEAFF.

V and J are TRBV9 and TRBJ2-5, with TRBD1 as a possible D gene (5 bases). Looked up from germline, CDR1 is SGDLS and CDR2 is YYNGEE. V lost 0 bases to trimming and J lost 5 bases, with 8 bases between them. The CDR3 extends over 13 amino acids. This CDR3 is CASSVVPGETQYF. CDR3 in DNA: TGTGCCAGCAGCGTAGTCCCAGGGGAGACCCAGTACTTC.

The chain employs TRBV15 and TRBJ1-5; D gene uncertain. Germline loops: CDR1 LNHNV, CDR2 YYDKDF (reference sequence). V was trimmed by 5 bases and J by 7 bases, leaving 12 bases between them. The CDR3 spans 13 residues. The CDR3 DNA follows: TGTGCCACCAGCGCCAGCGGGCCCCAGCCCCAGCATTTT. Translation: CATSASGPQPQHF. The whole variable domain, filled in from reference TRBV15 and TRBJ1-5, reads DAMVIQNPRYQVTQFGKPVTLSCSQTLNHNVMYWYQQKSSQAPKLLFHYYDKDFNNEADTPDNFQSRRPNTSFCFLDIRSPGLGDTAMYLCATSASGPQPQHFGDGTRLSIL.

This chain connects TRBV29-1 to TRBJ2-1, with D maybe TRBD1 (6 bases). Trimming removed 0 bases at V and 2 bases at J, with 11 bases between. Per germline, CDR1 SQVTM and CDR2 ANQGSEA. This CDR3 spans 15 amino acids. The CDR3 region has the DNA TGCAGCGTTGAAGAAATGGGGGACACCTACAATGAGCAGTTCTTC. Its translation is CSVEEMGDTYNEQFF.

V is TRBV27 and J is TRBJ2-7; 11 bases map to TRBD1. CDR3 size: 16 residues. Germline loops: CDR1 MNHEY, CDR2 SMNVEV (reference sequence). The V and J ends lost 6 bases and 2 bases, in that order; junction bases with no gene match: 9. The CDR3, as DNA: TGTGCCAGCAGCCCCGGGACAGGGGGGAATCCCTACGAGCAGTACTTC. Protein sequence: CASSPGTGGNPYEQYF.

This clonotype has just one count. The chain recombines TRBV28 with TRBJ1-6; 7 positions agree with TRBD1. This CDR3 comprises 17 residues. Germline trimming cut 6 bases from V and 0 bases from J; bases unmatched to any gene: 8. Per germline, CDR1 MDHEN and CDR2 SYDVKM. CDR3 in amino acids: CASSLGTESSYNSPLHF. The CDR3 DNA is TGTGCCAGCAGCCTCGGGACAGAAAGCTCCTATAATTCACCCCTCCACTTT.

This sequence joins TRBV9 and TRBJ2-4, with 9 bases identical to TRBD1. V lost 3 bases, J lost 7 bases, and 8 bases stayed unmatched. There are 15 residues in the CDR3. Germline V gives CDR1 SGDLS, CDR2 YYNGEE. The chain's CDR3 is CASSDQTGGWNIQYF. The CDR3 DNA is TGTGCCAGCAGCGACCAGACAGGGGGGTGGAACATTCAGTACTTC.

The genes are TRBV9 and TRBJ2-2; D unclear. This CDR3 comprises 14 residues. Trimming removed 0 bases from V and 3 bases from J, with 6 bases in between. Germline lookup yields CDR1 SGDLS and CDR2 YYNGEE. The CDR3 loop reads CASSVADHTGELFF. The CDR3 DNA is TGTGCCAGCAGCGTAGCGGATCACACCGGGGAGCTGTTTTTT. Full variable domain (missing parts from reference TRBV9 and TRBJ2-2): DSGVTQTPKHLITATGQRVTLRCSPRSGDLSVYWYQQSLDQGLQFLIQYYNGEERAKGNILERFSAQQFPDLHSELNLSSLELGDSALYFCASSVADHTGELFFGEGSRLTVL.

The gene calls are TRBV7-9 and TRBJ2-7; weak D call: TRBD1 (5 bases). This CDR3 comprises 12 residues. Trimming removed 5 bases at V and 6 bases at J, with 11 bases between. Per germline, CDR1 SEHNR and CDR2 FQNEAQ (reference sequence). Written as DNA, the CDR3 is TGTGCCAGCAGCCGAGGTGGGGCCGAGCAGTACTTC. Translating it yields CASSRGGAEQYF.

In nucleotides, the CDR3 is TGTGCCAGCAGTCCCGGACTAAGACAAGAGACCCAGTACTTC. It specifies CASSPGLRQETQYF. The rearrangement joins TRBV2 to TRBJ2-5; tentatively, D is TRBD2 (6 bases). The germline CDR1 and CDR2 sequences are SNHLY and FYNNEI. The CDR3 length is 14 residues. The V and J ends lost 5 bases and 2 bases respectively, with 12 bases between them.

The chain employs TRBV9 and TRBJ1-2, with no clear D. Germline V gene lookup returns CDR1 SGDLS and CDR2 YYNGEE. This CDR3 is built from 16 residues. The V and J ends lost 4 bases and 4 bases respectively, with 20 bases between them. The CDR3 DNA follows: TGTGCCAGCAGCAGAAGCCCCACCAGTGAAAGCTATGGCTACACCTTC. This translates into CASSRSPTSESYGYTF.

The sample holds one count of this clonotype. The chain couples TRBV7-9 to TRBJ1-5; 8 nucleotides line up with TRBD1. Germline CDR1 is SEHNR and CDR2 is FQNEAQ (reference sequence). The CDR3 covers 16 residues. Trimming cost V 5 bases and J 1 base; bases outside gene matches: 7. The CDR3 here is CASSRTGSGSNQPQHF. For the CDR3, the DNA is TGTGCCAGCAGCCGGACAGGGTCGGGGAGCAATCAGCCCCAGCATTTT.

V and J are TRBV14 and TRBJ1-2; the D gene is possibly TRBD1 (5 bases). Germline V gene data show CDR1 as SGHDN and CDR2 as FVKESK. Trimming shortened V by 1 base and J by 6 bases, and 15 bases separated the two germline ends. This CDR3 is built from 15 residues. CDR3 DNA: TGTGCCAGCAGCCAAGGACAGCGGTTGATTGATGGCTACACCTTC. This sequence encodes CASSQGQRLIDGYTF.

This clonotype was seen only a few times. The CDR3 protein is CASSLTGEGSYEQYF. The CDR3 DNA sequence: TGTGCCAGCTCCCTGACAGGGGAGGGGTCCTACGAGCAGTACTTC. This chain links TRBV27 with TRBJ2-7, with D possibly matching TRBD1 (8 bases). The CDR3 sequence is 15 residues long. Trimming removed 8 bases at V and 1 base at J, with 18 bases between. Germline V CDR1 and CDR2: MNHEY, SMNVEV (reference sequence).

V is TRBV20-1 and J is TRBJ1-2, with 7 bases that match TRBD1. The CDR3 contains 14 residues. CDR1 DFQATT and CDR2 SNEGSKA come from the germline V gene (reference sequence). Trimming at V came to 1 base and at J to 7 bases, leaving 9 bases not matched to a gene. The CDR3 sequence is CSARATGQILGYTF. DNA for the CDR3: TGCAGTGCTAGAGCCACGGGACAGATACTTGGCTACACCTTC.